The present T cell receptor beta chain was sequenced within a study of patients and donors after allogeneic stem cell transplantation. TCRdb re-called the RT-PCR reads through MiXCR, storing one row per CDR3 protein. The table has approximately 31,000 distinct CDR3 sequences, roughly a third seen once. This CDR3 has 14 amino acids. With 0 bases removed from V and 4 bases from J, the gap between germline ends came to 7 bases. Germline V gene data show CDR1 as LGHNA and CDR2 as YNFKEQ. This clonotype was detected only a few times. This clonotype was obtained from a human donor who was either an allogeneic HSCT recipient or a stem cell or donor lymphocyte infusion donor (not recorded which). It is not recorded whose cells these are; they may come from a transplant donor. The genes are TRBV4-2 and TRBJ1-5; D gene uncertain. The specimen was blood, either unsorted or a sorted T cell fraction (not recorded which). CDR3 in DNA: TGTGCCAGCAGCCAAGAGGTGGAGAATCAGCCCCAGCATTTT. It specifies CASSQEVENQPQHF.